These T cell receptor beta chains were read from a single sample in a study of OX40 agonist ivuxolimab in advanced cancers. Produced via immunoSEQ multiplex PCR; TCRdb's table is partial and in-frame only. The sample has approximately 82,000 clones; more than 80% are singletons. The starting material was CD4+ or CD8+ T cells sorted from blood, obtained in a trial of the OX40 agonist ivuxolimab. Source of these receptors: an adult with an advanced solid tumor such as melanoma, head and neck, liver or kidney cancer. CDR3s include the opening cysteine and the closing phenylalanine or tryptophan. Each record gives: J gene, D gene, V gene, CDR3 protein. The D gene is left open where the match is weak.

>TRBJ2-5|-|TRBV7-2
CASSPSQETQYF
>TRBJ1-2|-|TRBV10-3
CAISESGTTYGYTF
>TRBJ2-2|TRBD2|TRBV7-9
CASSQARTRSNTGELFF
>TRBJ1-1|-|TRBV14
CASSHTGPWGRAFF
>TRBJ1-2|-|TRBV7-2
CASSANYGYTF
>TRBJ2-5|TRBD2|TRBV9
CASSVGTSGGAGETQYF
>TRBJ2-3|TRBD2|TRBV7-6
CASSSGGAGSGADTQYF
>TRBJ1-2|-|TRBV4-2
CASSQDHGRGYGYTF
>TRBJ1-3|-|TRBV14
CASSQWGRANGNTIYF
>TRBJ1-2|-|TRBV5-4
CASRSVGSYGYTF
>TRBJ2-1|TRBD1|TRBV5-6
CASSPDRGWGEQFF
>TRBJ1-2|-|TRBV6-5
CASSYSRSYGYTF
>TRBJ1-6|TRBD1|TRBV2
CASNNPGATGNNSPLHF
>TRBJ2-2|-|TRBV9
CASSIQPWGAANTGELFF
>TRBJ2-7|-|TRBV6-1
CASSPGASYEQYF
>TRBJ1-1|TRBD1|TRBV18
CASSPPRGDREMNTEAFF
>TRBJ1-4|-|TRBV5-6
CASSLFGPTNEKLFF
>TRBJ2-1|-|TRBV5-6
CASSWDIYNEQFF
>TRBJ1-2|-|TRBV4-1
CASSQVTGANYGYTF
>TRBJ2-2|-|TRBV30
CAWNSGQPTGELFF
>TRBJ2-5|-|TRBV5-1
CASSLGRIQETQYF
>TRBJ2-1|-|TRBV5-6
CASSLRVYEQFF
>TRBJ2-2|TRBD1|TRBV25-1
CASVGQGYTGELFF
>TRBJ2-5|-|TRBV28
CASRINPGRLETQYF
>TRBJ2-7|TRBD2|TRBV2
CASARSAGGNEQYF
>TRBJ1-6|-|TRBV7-6
CASRGLGRLNLPLHF
>TRBJ1-1|-|TRBV29-1
CSVEDRPRAFF
>TRBJ2-5|TRBD1|TRBV6-5
CASSSGGTGGTQYF
>TRBJ2-3|TRBD2|TRBV12-5
CASARDYTDTQYF
>TRBJ2-2|TRBD2|TRBV4-2
CASSQGLAGAFGELFF
>TRBJ1-4|TRBD1|TRBV9
CASSETRDSPNEKLFF
>TRBJ1-6|-|TRBV5-4
CASSFITGLKNSPLHF
>TRBJ2-7|-|TRBV28
CASSFDGHYEQYF
>TRBJ2-7|-|TRBV6-1
CASSELGFNEQYF
>TRBJ1-5|-|TRBV5-6
CASSLRGNQPQHF
>TRBJ2-4|TRBD2|TRBV5-4
CASSFQGGNIQYF
>TRBJ1-6|-|TRBV6-4
CASSHLGDSPLHF
>TRBJ2-3|TRBD1|TRBV6-1
CASRSTGGLTDTQYF
>TRBJ1-1|-|TRBV11-2
CASSYAWARGPGGAFF
>TRBJ1-3|TRBD1|TRBV18
CASSPYGQGAGNTIYF
>TRBJ2-3|TRBD1|TRBV18
CASSPRTGIDTQYF
>TRBJ2-5|-|TRBV18
CASSPAGQSETQYF
>TRBJ2-7|-|TRBV28
CASRSSYEQYF
>TRBJ1-2|-|TRBV19
CASSSQAGGYTF
>TRBJ1-5|-|TRBV7-9
CASSTGTPNQPQHF
>TRBJ2-7|-|TRBV27
CASSAGRIYEQYF
>TRBJ1-1|-|TRBV2
CASGQGWAEAFF
>TRBJ2-2|TRBD1|TRBV6-4
CASSEFQGATTGELFF
>TRBJ1-1|-|TRBV7-2
CASGLEAFF
>TRBJ2-2|-|TRBV30
CAWRPSPNTGELFF
>TRBJ2-7|-|TRBV5-1
CASSLLGTATYEQYF
>TRBJ2-1|TRBD2|TRBV5-1
CASSLGLADLYNEQFF
>TRBJ1-5|-|TRBV7-2
CASRQGGPGQPQHF
>TRBJ2-3|-|TRBV4-1
CATQGLGGSDTQYF
>TRBJ1-1|TRBD1|TRBV18
CASSPINPGQGVLRVEAFF